The 20 T cell receptor beta chains reported below all come from one sample, sequenced in a study of blood T cell repertoires in COVID-19. Sequencing used immunoSEQ multiplex PCR; TCRdb keeps in-frame clones, though not all of them. The data show around 65,000 clones, about 81% seen once. Sequenced input: peripheral blood. The receptors originated from a man older than 75 with acute or convalescent COVID-19.

This clone has at least ten counts. The CDR3 sequence: CASSYSGPGRGTKGELFF. The CDR3 DNA sequence: TGTGCCAGCAGTTACTCGGGCCCGGGACGGGGGACGAAAGGGGAGCTGTTTTTT. The chain has TRBV6-2 or TRBV6-3 and TRBJ2-2; D possibly corresponds to TRBD2 (6 bases). The CDR3 has 18 amino acids. V lost 0 bases and J lost 8, with 22 bases in between. Per the germline V gene, CDR1 is MNHEY and CDR2 is SVGEGT.

This clone was detected ten times or more. Additional DNA sequences in this sample encode the identical CDR3. This chain connects TRBV6-2 or TRBV6-3 to TRBJ1-1; weak D call: TRBD1 (5 bases). The V end lost 1 base, the J end lost 7 bases, and 13 bases lay between the germline ends. Germline V gives CDR1 MNHEY, CDR2 SVGEGT. This CDR3 region has 14 residues. Here the CDR3 reads CASSYFGGSFEAFF. The CDR3 coding sequence is TGTGCCAGCAGTTACTTCGGGGGGTCGTTTGAAGCTTTCTTT.

This chain connects TRBV27 to TRBJ1-2; TRBD1 agrees at 8 bases. The germline gives CDR1 MNHEY, CDR2 SMNVEV (reference sequence). The CDR3 has 15 amino acids. J lost 6 bases, V lost 5 bases, and 11 bases had no gene match. CDR3 sequence: CASSPRDRSYDGYTF. The DNA of the CDR3 is TGTGCCAGCAGTCCCCGGGACAGGAGTTACGATGGCTACACCTTC.

In this sample, this clone turned up a few times. V is TRBV28 and J is TRBJ2-7; a possible D gene is TRBD2 (5 bases). Germline V gene data show CDR1 as MDHEN and CDR2 as SYDVKM. Trimming pared 6 bases from V and 1 base from J, leaving 25 bases between. The CDR3 covers 18 residues. The CDR3 loop reads CASRTDIPWGSVSYEQYF. In DNA form, the CDR3 reads TGTGCCAGCAGGACTGATATCCCTTGGGGTAGCGTGTCCTACGAGCAGTACTTC.

V gene TRBV4-2 combines with J gene TRBJ2-5, with 11 bases fitting TRBD2. Trimming took 0 bases from V and 5 from J; bases not matched to a gene: 11. Looked up from germline, CDR1 is LGHNA and CDR2 is YNFKEQ. This CDR3 is built from 18 residues. DNA for the CDR3: TGTGCCAGCAGCCAAGAAAGCCTAGCGGGGGGTTCTTGGGAGACCCAGTACTTC. Translating it yields CASSQESLAGGSWETQYF.

The chain couples TRBV19 to TRBJ1-4; perhaps TRBD1 as D (6 bases). Germline V gives CDR1 LNHDA, CDR2 SQIVND (reference sequence). Trimming stripped 3 bases from V and 5 bases from J, with 13 bases between. This CDR3 contains 15 residues. CDR3 loop: CASSIQGPVNEKLFF. CDR3 DNA: TGTGCCAGTAGTATCCAGGGGCCGGTGAATGAAAAACTGTTTTTT.

To note about this clone: A read error may account for a junction end that differs from germline. This chain joins TRBV5-5 and TRBJ2-7; 8 nucleotides align to TRBD1. Germline lookup yields CDR1 SGHKS and CDR2 YYEKEE (reference sequence). The CDR3 runs 15 residues. The DNA of the CDR3 is TGTGCCAGCAGCTTCCAGGGGGCGCGCTCCTCCGAGCAGTACTTC. Translating gives CASSFQGARSSEQYF.

The chain joins TRBV7-3 to TRBJ2-3; D may be TRBD2 (5 bases). Germline values: CDR1 SGHTA, CDR2 FQGTGA. Deletions cut 7 bases from V and 5 bases from J, with 16 bases between. The CDR3 spans 14 residues. CDR3 sequence: CASKSGPSGDTQYF. The CDR3 DNA reads TGTGCCAGCAAGAGCGGTCCTTCGGGAGATACGCAGTATTTT.

This chain joins TRBV7-2 and TRBJ1-3, with 9 nucleotides matching TRBD1. Germline CDR1 SGHTA, CDR2 FQGNSA. The length of the CDR3 is 17 residues. The V gene end was trimmed by 1 base and the J gene end by 1 base; junction bases not matched to a gene: 5. The CDR3 DNA sequence: TGTGCCAGCAGCTTAGAACAGGGGGCCTTGTCTGGAAACACCATATATTTT. Translation gives CASSLEQGALSGNTIYF.

The J gene is TRBJ2-6, the V gene TRBV6-6; 7 bases are a match to TRBD1. CDR1 MNHNY and CDR2 SVGAGI come from the germline V gene (reference sequence). The CDR3 runs to 16 residues. V shed 6 bases and J 4 bases; nucleotides not matched to a gene: 9. The CDR3 region has the DNA TGTGCCAGCAGCCCCAGGGGGAGCTCCGGGGCCAACGTCCTGACTTTC. Its protein is CASSPRGSSGANVLTF.

The chain joins TRBV6-5 to TRBJ1-2; 8 bases line up with TRBD1. Germline V gene data show CDR1 as MNHEY and CDR2 as SVGAGI. With V trimmed by 5 bases and J by 6 bases, 8 bases remained unmatched. The CDR3 is made up of 14 amino acids. CDR3 coding DNA: TGTGCCAGCAGTCCGACAGGGGAAAGGGATGGCTACACCTTC. Translation gives CASSPTGERDGYTF.

The gene calls are TRBV5-6 and TRBJ2-5; 11 positions agree with TRBD2. V shed 4 bases and J 3 bases; nucleotides not matched to a gene: 8. The CDR3 spans 16 residues. The germline CDR1 and CDR2 sequences are SGHDT and YYEEEE. The CDR3 nucleotides are TGTGCCAGCAGCGACCTACTAGCGGGAGTTGAAGAGACCCAGTACTTC. Protein sequence: CASSDLLAGVEETQYF.

The rearrangement links TRBV20-1 to TRBJ2-6; 9 positions agree with TRBD1. V lost 3 bases and J lost 0; bases outside the gene matches: 3. The CDR3 covers 16 residues. Germline V gene sequence: CDR1 DFQATT, CDR2 SNEGSKA (reference sequence). The chain's CDR3 is CSASDRGSSGANVLTF. The CDR3, as DNA: TGCAGTGCTAGTGACAGGGGGAGCTCTGGGGCCAACGTCCTGACTTTC.

This clone was observed a few times. V and J are TRBV15 and TRBJ2-4; D unclear. The CDR3 has 17 amino acids. With 0 bases removed from V and 6 bases from J, the gap between germline ends came to 18 bases. Germline V CDR1 and CDR2: LNHNV, YYDKDF (reference sequence). The CDR3 is CATSRDRTKAPPNIQYF. CDR3 bases: TGTGCCACCAGCAGAGATCGAACTAAAGCCCCCCCAAACATTCAGTACTTC. The full variable domain, completed using reference TRBV15 and TRBJ2-4, is DAMVIQNPRYQVTQFGKPVTLSCSQTLNHNVMYWYQQKSSQAPKLLFHYYDKDFNNEADTPDNFQSRRPNTSFCFLDIRSPGLGDTAMYLCATSRDRTKAPPNIQYFGAGTRLSVL.

The chain has TRBV2 and TRBJ2-3, with TRBD2 matching 15 bases. The CDR3 is 14 amino acids. In germline, CDR1 is SNHLY, CDR2 FYNNEI. V gave up 8 bases and J gave up 7 bases; unmatched junction bases: 4. This chain's CDR3 is CASEGTSGGNTQYF. In DNA, the CDR3 is TGTGCCAGCGAAGGGACTAGCGGGGGGAATACGCAGTATTTT. The entire variable domain, with the rest obtained from reference TRBV2 and TRBJ2-3, is as follows: EPEVTQTPSHQVTQMGQEVILRCVPISNHLYFYWYRQILGQKVEFLVSFYNNEISEKSEIFDDQFSVERPDGSNFTLKIRSTKLEDSAMYFCASEGTSGGNTQYFGPGTRLTVL.

There are a few counts of this clone. The CDR3 loop is CASSLAGVETQYF. The CDR3 coding sequence is TGTGCCAGCAGCTTAGCAGGGGTGGAGACCCAGTACTTC. V gene TRBV7-9 combines with J gene TRBJ2-5; D is perhaps TRBD1 (5 bases). Deletions cut 0 bases from V and 5 bases from J, with 7 bases between. The CDR3 length is 13 residues. Germline V CDR1 and CDR2: SEHNR, FQNEAQ (reference sequence).

This clone was seen once. The CDR3 here is CASSSWTGAYNEQFF. The DNA for the CDR3 is TGTGCCAGTAGTTCCTGGACAGGGGCCTACAATGAGCAGTTCTTC. The J gene is TRBJ2-1, the V gene TRBV19; 9 bases line up with TRBD1. This CDR3 comprises 15 residues. Germline assignment: CDR1 LNHDA and CDR2 SQIVND (reference sequence). Germline trimming cut 5 bases from V and 2 bases from J; bases unmatched to any gene: 4.

The genes are TRBV9 and TRBJ2-1; 9 nucleotides align to TRBD2. The germline V gene has CDR1 SGDLS and CDR2 YYNGEE. The CDR3 consists of 14 residues. V was pared by 3 bases and J by 8 bases, with 6 bases of the junction left unmatched. The CDR3 bases are TGTGCCAGCAGCGCGGCTAGCGGGAACTATGAGCAGTTCTTC. Residues: CASSAASGNYEQFF.

The gene calls are TRBV10-3 and TRBJ2-3; a possible D gene is TRBD1 (8 bases). This CDR3 has 17 amino acids. Per the germline V gene, CDR1 is ENHRY and CDR2 is SYGVKD. Trimming cost V 6 bases and J 0 bases, with 19 bases left between them. CDR3 nucleotides: TGTGCCATCAGCGGACAGGGAGGGTATCAAAGCACAGATACGCAGTATTTT. Amino acid sequence: CAISGQGGYQSTDTQYF.

This clone was seen a single time. The gene calls are TRBV7-2 and TRBJ2-4, with 8 positions matching TRBD1. The ends lost 8 bases at V and 8 bases at J; junction bases unmatched: 5. This CDR3 contains 12 residues. CDR1 is SGHTA, CDR2 FQGNSA, per germline. The CDR3 is CASSDRVDIQYF. CDR3 DNA sequence: TGTGCCAGCTCGGACAGGGTTGACATTCAGTACTTC.